The 5 T cell receptor beta chains presented below share a single source sample, sequenced in a study of shared clonotypes between healthy human individuals. Libraries were prepared by immunoSEQ multiplex PCR; TCRdb keeps only in-frame clonotypes and omits some of them. Seen here are roughly 490,000 clones, 70% to 80% observed once, and the top ten hold 10% to 15%. Sequenced material: PBMCs. Receptors originate from a woman in her forties in good health. Some clones in this sample may be carry-over from other donors' samples.

This chain joins TRBV10-2 and TRBJ1-2; D is perhaps TRBD1 (5 bases). Germline values: CDR1 WSHSY, CDR2 SAAADI. Trimming took 7 bases from V and 7 from J, leaving 19 bases between them. The CDR3 consists of 14 residues. CDR3 DNA sequence: TGCGCCAGCAACCCCATCCAGGGAACCTTTGGCTACACCTTC. It codes for CASNPIQGTFGYTF.

V is TRBV27 and J is TRBJ1-2, with D possibly being TRBD1 (5 bases). Trimming cost V 2 bases and J 5 bases, with 9 bases left between them. Germline V gene lookup returns CDR1 MNHEY and CDR2 SMNVEV (reference sequence). There are 13 residues in the CDR3. The CDR3, as DNA: TGTGCCAGCAGTTTACAGGGTGATTATGGCTACACCTTC. Its protein is CASSLQGDYGYTF.

The rearrangement links TRBV10-3 to TRBJ2-2; tentative D call: TRBD2 (6 bases). Germline V gene lookup returns CDR1 ENHRY and CDR2 SYGVKD. This CDR3 spans 15 amino acids. V dropped 3 bases and J dropped 8 bases, with 16 bases sitting between them. The CDR3 coding sequence is TGTGCCATCAGTGAAGGCGGGATGGCGACAGGGGAGCTGTTTTTT. Residues: CAISEGGMATGELFF.

CDR3 coding DNA: TGCAGCGCTAAAGACCGACTAGCGGGTTACAATGAGCAGTTCTTC. Protein sequence: CSAKDRLAGYNEQFF. The chain couples TRBV29-1 to TRBJ2-1; 10 bases match TRBD2. Germline trimming cut 7 bases from V and 4 bases from J; bases unmatched to any gene: 10. This CDR3 has 15 residues. The germline gives CDR1 SQVTM, CDR2 ANQGSEA.

There are a few counts of this clone. The gene calls are TRBV6-1 and TRBJ1-4; D perhaps matches TRBD1 (5 bases). The V gene's germline CDR1 is MNHNS and CDR2 SASEGT. Deletions cut 4 bases from V and 2 bases from J, with 14 bases between. The CDR3 runs 16 residues. This CDR3 reads CASSGQLSSTNEKLFF. CDR3 DNA sequence: TGTGCCAGCAGTGGACAGCTTTCGTCCACTAATGAAAAACTGTTTTTT.